What follows are 29 T cell receptor beta chains derived from one specimen sequenced in a study of shared clonotypes between healthy human individuals. Sequenced by immunoSEQ multiplex PCR; TCRdb stores in-frame clones only, minus some. The repertoire holds roughly 400,000 clones, with 95% to 97% as singletons. Material: memory CD8+ T cells sorted from blood. Regarding subset: CD45RO+ cells pooled with CCR7-negative TemRA cells. These receptors were collected from a young man in good health.

This rearrangement joins TRBV5-1 to TRBJ2-5; 10 nucleotides line up with TRBD2. The germline V gene has CDR1 SGHRS and CDR2 YFSETQ. This CDR3 is 15 amino acids long. The V and J ends lost 3 bases and 5 bases, in that order; junction bases with no gene match: 7. In nucleotides, the CDR3 is TGCGCCAGCAGCTCTCTAGCGGGAGTGTATGAGACCCAGTACTTC. Amino acid sequence: CASSSLAGVYETQYF.

V gene TRBV11-3 combines with J gene TRBJ2-2, with D perhaps matching TRBD2 (6 bases). CDR1 is SGHNT and CDR2 is YENEEA in the germline V gene. Deletions cut 5 bases from V and 0 bases from J, with 10 bases between. CDR3 size: 15 residues. The CDR3, as DNA: TGTGCCAGCAGCAAAGCGGGTTCGAACACCGGGGAGCTGTTTTTT. As protein: CASSKAGSNTGELFF.

This clone occurred a few times. This specimen includes other DNA sequences encoding the same CDR3. The CDR3 nucleotides are TGTGCCTGGAGTGTACGGGAGACCCAGTACTTC. It codes for CAWSVRETQYF. This sequence joins TRBV30 and TRBJ2-5, with unresolved D. The V gene's germline CDR1 is GTSNPN and CDR2 SVGIG (reference sequence). CDR3 length: 11 residues. V lost 0 bases and J lost 5, with 4 bases in between.

The chain uses TRBV28 and TRBJ2-7; D gene uncertain. The CDR3 covers 14 residues. The V gene lost 7 bases and the J gene lost 1 base, with 14 bases spanning the gap. The V gene's germline CDR1 is MDHEN and CDR2 SYDVKM. This chain's CDR3 is CASTVGITSYEQYF. The CDR3 DNA reads as TGTGCCAGCACCGTCGGCATAACATCCTACGAGCAGTACTTC.

The gene calls are TRBV11-2 and TRBJ2-1; 13 nucleotides agree with TRBD2. After removal of 1 base from V and 6 bases from J, the junction contained 12 bases not matched to a gene. CDR3 size: 19 residues. Per the germline V gene, CDR1 is SGHAT and CDR2 is FQNNGV. The CDR3 sequence is CASSLVGTSGTTVGNEQFF. CDR3 sequence (DNA): TGTGCCAGCAGCTTAGTGGGGACTAGCGGGACCACCGTCGGCAATGAGCAGTTCTTC.

This chain joins TRBV28 and TRBJ1-2; D uncertain. The CDR3 runs to 13 residues. V lost 4 bases and J lost 4, with 10 bases in between. CDR1 is MDHEN, CDR2 SYDVKM, per germline. CDR3 in amino acids: CASSWVQSYGYTF. CDR3 nucleotide sequence: TGTGCCAGCAGTTGGGTCCAGTCCTATGGCTACACCTTC.

This chain uses TRBV28 with TRBJ2-7; 7 positions match TRBD1. The germline V gene encodes CDR1 MDHEN and CDR2 SYDVKM. The CDR3 extends over 15 amino acids. V shed 7 bases and J 3 bases; nucleotides not matched to a gene: 12. The CDR3 DNA reads TGTGCCAGCACCGAATACAGGGGTGGGGGCTACGAGCAGTACTTC. Amino acids: CASTEYRGGGYEQYF.

About this clone itself: Other DNA sequences in the same sample also yield this CDR3. The rearrangement joins TRBV18 to TRBJ2-5; D is unresolved. The germline gives CDR1 KGHSH, CDR2 LQKENI. V gave up 3 bases and J gave up 2 bases, with 7 bases separating them. The CDR3 spans 13 residues. The CDR3 DNA is TGTGCCAGCTCACCGGGGTTTCAAGAGACCCAGTACTTC. It codes for CASSPGFQETQYF.

This clone was seen once. This sequence joins TRBV28 and TRBJ1-2, with 8 bases that match TRBD1. CDR3 length: 11 amino acids. V lost 3 bases and J lost 9; bases outside the gene matches: 0. In germline, CDR1 is MDHEN, CDR2 SYDVKM. The CDR3 loop is CASSFRGRYTF. In nucleotides, the CDR3 is TGTGCCAGCAGTTTCAGGGGGCGCTACACCTTC.

This clone was counted once. The CDR3 reads CASSSLDRLTIYF. CDR3 sequence (DNA): TGTGCCAGCAGCTCCCTAGACAGGCTGACCATATATTTT. This sequence joins TRBV21-1 and TRBJ1-3; TRBD1 is the table's D call and was not checked against the DNA. TRBV21-1 is a listed pseudogene. This CDR3 has 13 residues.

This clone was counted a single time. The J gene is TRBJ2-4, the V gene TRBV7-2; no reliable D call. The length of the CDR3 is 16 residues. Germline V gives CDR1 SGHTA, CDR2 FQGNSA. Trimming stripped 5 bases from V and 7 bases from J, with 21 bases between. Here the CDR3 DNA reads TGTGCCAGCAGCCCCATCGGTCAGCCCGACCTGAACATTCAGTACTTC. Translated: CASSPIGQPDLNIQYF.

J is TRBJ1-5 and V is TRBV28; 7 nucleotides agree with TRBD1. The CDR3 has 16 residues. Trimming removed 6 bases from V and 1 base from J; junction bases left unmatched: 9. Germline assignment: CDR1 MDHEN and CDR2 SYDVKM. In nucleotides, the CDR3 is TGTGCCAGCAGCCCTGACAGGGTCTTCAGCAATCAGCCCCAGCATTTT. It translates to CASSPDRVFSNQPQHF.

The rearrangement uses TRBV7-9 and TRBJ2-7; 9 bases align to TRBD1. The V gene's germline CDR1 is SEHNR and CDR2 FQNEAQ (reference sequence). The CDR3 loop spans 15 amino acids. The V gene end was trimmed by 1 base and the J gene end by 3 bases; junction bases not matched to a gene: 4. CDR3 sequence: CASSLVGQGNYEQYF. As DNA, the CDR3 is TGTGCCAGCAGCTTAGTGGGACAGGGTAACTACGAGCAGTACTTC.

The chain carries TRBV11-2 and TRBJ2-3; 9 positions match TRBD2. V lost 5 bases and J lost 6; bases outside the gene matches: 9. CDR1 and CDR2 (germline): SGHAT, FQNNGV. The CDR3 sequence is 15 residues long. The CDR3 here is CASSPLAGVADTQYF. In DNA, the CDR3 is TGTGCCAGCAGCCCCTTAGCGGGAGTAGCCGATACGCAGTATTTT.

This rearrangement joins TRBV20-1 to TRBJ2-5; D unclear. Trimming removed 6 bases at V and 5 bases at J, with 10 bases between. Germline CDR1 is DFQATT and CDR2 is SNEGSKA (reference sequence). The CDR3 is 11 amino acids. The CDR3, as DNA: TGCAGTGCCCAGCTCGGGGAGACCCAGTACTTC. Amino acid sequence: CSAQLGETQYF.

The V call is TRBV5-1, the J call TRBJ2-1; 10 bases line up with TRBD2. The length of the CDR3 is 16 residues. Germline V CDR1 and CDR2: SGHRS, YFSETQ. The V gene end was trimmed by 4 bases and the J gene end by 2 bases; junction bases not matched to a gene: 6. CDR3 bases: TGCGCCAGCAGCCCCTGGACTAGCGGTACCTACAATGAGCAGTTCTTC. This translates into CASSPWTSGTYNEQFF. Together with reference TRBV5-1 and TRBJ2-1, the CDR3 gives the full variable domain: KAGVTQTPRYLIKTRGQQVTLSCSPISGHRSVSWYQQTPGQGLQFLFEYFSETQRNKGNFPGRFSGRQFSNSRSEMNVSTLELGDSALYLCASSPWTSGTYNEQFFGPGTRLTVL.

This rearrangement joins TRBV5-5 to TRBJ2-7; 7 nucleotides agree with TRBD1. The CDR3 consists of 15 residues. Germline-derived CDR1 and CDR2 are SGHKS and YYEKEE (reference sequence). V lost 1 base to trimming and J lost 3 bases; unmatched junction nucleotides: 7. This CDR3 is CASSLSHRGLYEQYF. CDR3 bases: TGTGCCAGCAGCTTGTCTCATAGGGGGCTCTACGAGCAGTACTTC.

The chain uses TRBV7-9 and TRBJ1-4, with a tentative D call TRBD1 (5 bases). This CDR3 contains 18 residues. Germline loops: CDR1 SEHNR, CDR2 FQNEAQ (reference sequence). Trimming took 5 bases from V and 1 from J, leaving 20 bases between them. Here the CDR3 DNA reads TGTGCCAGCAGCCGACCCCGCGGGGGTGGGGGAACTAATGAAAAACTGTTTTTT. This translates into CASSRPRGGGGTNEKLFF.

This sequence joins TRBV4-2 and TRBJ2-7; D remains unclear. The germline V and J ends were trimmed by 0 bases and 1 base, with 7 bases remaining between them. This CDR3 region has 14 residues. Per the germline V gene, CDR1 is LGHNA and CDR2 is YNFKEQ. CDR3 residues: CASSQEGLSYEQYF. Written as DNA, the CDR3 is TGTGCCAGCAGCCAAGAAGGGCTATCCTACGAGCAGTACTTC.

The chain uses TRBV6-1 and TRBJ1-3; no clear D. Trimming pared 0 bases from V and 3 bases from J, leaving 12 bases between. This CDR3 comprises 16 residues. In germline, CDR1 is MNHNS, CDR2 SASEGT. The CDR3 nucleotides read TGTGCCAGCAGTGAAGCCCCCAGGAGAAGTGGAAACACCATATATTTT. It codes for CASSEAPRRSGNTIYF.

This rearrangement joins TRBV27 to TRBJ2-1, with 8 positions matching TRBD2. V dropped 10 bases and J dropped 6; count of bases not matched to a gene: 8. CDR3 length equals 13 residues. Germline values: CDR1 MNHEY, CDR2 SMNVEV (reference sequence). This CDR3 reads CATIAGSGNEQFF. The CDR3 DNA reads as TGTGCCACCATAGCGGGATCTGGCAATGAGCAGTTCTTC.

The chain has TRBV15 and TRBJ2-2; no reliable D call. V was pared by 0 bases and J by 0 bases, with 2 bases between. The CDR3 runs to 14 residues. Germline V lookup: CDR1 LNHNV, CDR2 YYDKDF (reference sequence). DNA for the CDR3: TGTGCCACCAGCAGAGACGCGAACACCGGGGAGCTGTTTTTT. It codes for CATSRDANTGELFF.

This chain connects TRBV4-2 to TRBJ2-4; 7 bases align to TRBD2. This CDR3 is 16 amino acids long. Germline CDR1 reads LGHNA; CDR2 reads YNFKEQ. The V segment lost 3 bases and the J segment 5 bases; nucleotides outside the gene matches: 10. The CDR3 nucleotides read TGTGCCAGCAGCCAGGACCGCTTTGCGGGAGAAAACATTCAGTACTTC. It specifies CASSQDRFAGENIQYF.

The gene calls are TRBV6-5 and TRBJ2-6; D is undetermined. Trimming left V 3 bases short and J 4 bases short, with 10 bases between. The CDR3 has 15 amino acids. CDR1 is MNHEY, CDR2 SVGAGI, per germline. For the CDR3, the DNA is TGTGCCAGCAGTTATGGGTCCGCGGGGGCCAACGTCCTGACTTTC. It translates to CASSYGSAGANVLTF.

The CDR3 loop is CASSKRDGEAFF. CDR3 DNA sequence: TGTGCCAGCTCAAAGCGGGACGGTGAAGCTTTCTTT. The chain uses TRBV18 and TRBJ1-1; D is perhaps TRBD1 (5 bases). V gave up 5 bases and J gave up 7 bases, with 11 bases separating them. The germline V gene encodes CDR1 KGHSH and CDR2 LQKENI. The CDR3 sequence is 12 residues long.

This chain links TRBV4-1 with TRBJ2-5, with TRBD2 as a possible D gene (5 bases). Trimming pared 4 bases from V and 5 bases from J, leaving 20 bases between. There are 16 residues in the CDR3. Per germline, CDR1 MGHRA and CDR2 YSYEKL. The CDR3 bases are TGCGCCAGCAGCCCCCAGGAGATAGCGCGAAGGGAGACCCAGTACTTC. It specifies CASSPQEIARRETQYF.

The chain combines TRBV27 with TRBJ2-3; 8 nucleotides agree with TRBD2. Germline CDR1 reads MNHEY; CDR2 reads SMNVEV (reference sequence). After removal of 2 bases from V and 2 bases from J, the junction contained 3 bases not matched to a gene. The CDR3 spans 15 residues. In DNA, the CDR3 is TGTGCCAGCAGTTTAACACTAGCGGTCACAGATACGCAGTATTTT. It is translated as CASSLTLAVTDTQYF.

The genes are TRBV4-1 and TRBJ2-3; possible D gene TRBD1, 6 bases. The ends were cut back, 3 bases at V and 1 base at J, with 11 bases in the middle. The CDR3 covers 15 residues. Germline V gives CDR1 MGHRA, CDR2 YSYEKL. Here the CDR3 DNA reads TGCGCCAGCAGCCAGCTGGGACAACGCACAGATACGCAGTATTTT. Encoded protein: CASSQLGQRTDTQYF.

CDR3 residues: CASSFFWRDSKETQYF. The CDR3 DNA is TGCGCCAGCAGCTTTTTCTGGCGGGATTCGAAAGAGACCCAGTACTTC. The V call is TRBV5-1, the J call TRBJ2-5; D might be TRBD2 (6 bases). The CDR3 contains 16 residues. CDR1 SGHRS and CDR2 YFSETQ come from the germline V gene. V was trimmed by 2 bases and J by 3 bases, leaving 17 bases between them.